A selection of T cell receptor beta chains follows, all from one sample in a study of blood T cell repertoires in COVID-19. The data were produced by immunoSEQ multiplex PCR, yet TCRdb's version contains in-frame clones alone and is incomplete. There are some 510,000 clones in the sample; more than 75% occur only once, and over 1.5% lies in the top ten. Sequenced: PBMCs or T cells enriched from blood (not recorded which). These receptors were obtained from a woman aged 40 to 49 who had recovered from COVID-19. CDR3s include the opening cysteine and the closing phenylalanine or tryptophan. Fields, in order: J gene, D gene, V gene, clone size, CDR3 DNA, CDR3 protein. A D gene is named only where the DNA matches it firmly. Some rows have no size entry. The others give once, few or many, or a class for an expanded clone.

j_gene: TRBJ1-2
d_gene: NA
v_gene: TRBV19
abundance: NA
CDR3nt: TGTGCCAGTAACACCTATGGACGGGGAAGGGATGGCTACACCTTC
CDR3aa: CASNTYGRGRDGYTF

j_gene: TRBJ1-2
d_gene: TRBD1
v_gene: TRBV7-2
abundance: NA
CDR3nt: TGTGCCAGCAGCAGGGACAGTTATGGCTACACCTTC
CDR3aa: CASSRDSYGYTF

j_gene: TRBJ1-2
d_gene: TRBD1
v_gene: TRBV28
abundance: few
CDR3nt: TGTGCCAGCAGTCCACACACAGGGGGCAGCTATGGCTACACCTTC
CDR3aa: CASSPHTGGSYGYTF

j_gene: TRBJ2-7
d_gene: TRBD2
v_gene: TRBV3-1/TRBV3-2
abundance: NA
CDR3nt: TGTGCCAGCAGCCAAGCCTCACTAGCGGGAGGAGAGCAGTACTTC
CDR3aa: CASSQASLAGGEQYF

j_gene: TRBJ1-2
d_gene: TRBD1
v_gene: TRBV29-1
abundance: NA
CDR3nt: TGCAGCGTCAGTCCCGGGACAGGGGCGTATGGCTACACCTTC
CDR3aa: CSVSPGTGAYGYTF

j_gene: TRBJ1-2
d_gene: NA
v_gene: TRBV30
abundance: once
CDR3nt: TGTGCCTGGAGTGTATCCGAGACAGCGTTCGATGGCTACACCTTC
CDR3aa: CAWSVSETAFDGYTF

j_gene: TRBJ2-2
d_gene: TRBD1
v_gene: TRBV7-9
abundance: NA
CDR3nt: TGTGCCAGCACCCTTCCGGGACAGGGAGGAGGGCCCGACACCGGGGAGCTGTTTTTT
CDR3aa: CASTLPGQGGGPDTGELFF

j_gene: TRBJ1-2
d_gene: NA
v_gene: TRBV18
abundance: few
CDR3nt: TGTGCCAGCTCAGATTTACAGGGATATGGCTACACCTTC
CDR3aa: CASSDLQGYGYTF

j_gene: TRBJ2-5
d_gene: TRBD2
v_gene: TRBV13
abundance: NA
CDR3nt: TGTGCCAGCAGCCTAAGAGGGACTAGCGGGACTCAAGAGACCCAGTACTTC
CDR3aa: CASSLRGTSGTQETQYF

j_gene: TRBJ2-3
d_gene: TRBD2
v_gene: TRBV6-4
abundance: NA
CDR3nt: TGTGCCAGCAGTGACTTCTACGGACTAGCGGGAGGGAACGCAGATACGCAGTATTTT
CDR3aa: CASSDFYGLAGGNADTQYF

j_gene: TRBJ2-3
d_gene: NA
v_gene: TRBV2
abundance: NA
CDR3nt: TGTGCCAGCAGTCTTCTTTTTAACACAGATACGCAGTATTTT
CDR3aa: CASSLLFNTDTQYF

j_gene: TRBJ1-1
d_gene: NA
v_gene: TRBV27
abundance: NA
CDR3nt: TGTGCCAGCAGTTCACAGGGTACCATGAACACTGAAGCTTTCTTT
CDR3aa: CASSSQGTMNTEAFF

j_gene: TRBJ2-1
d_gene: TRBD2
v_gene: TRBV7-9
abundance: NA
CDR3nt: TGTGCCAGCAGCTTCGGGACTAGCGGGAGCTCCTACAATGAGCAGTTCTTC
CDR3aa: CASSFGTSGSSYNEQFF

j_gene: TRBJ1-1
d_gene: NA
v_gene: TRBV5-1
abundance: NA
CDR3nt: TGCGCCAGCAGCCTCGGGGAGGTGAACACTGAAGCTTTCTTT
CDR3aa: CASSLGEVNTEAFF

j_gene: TRBJ2-1
d_gene: TRBD1
v_gene: TRBV2
abundance: NA
CDR3nt: TGTGCCAGCAGTGTTGTTGACAGGGGCAATGAGCAGTTCTTC
CDR3aa: CASSVVDRGNEQFF

j_gene: TRBJ1-5
d_gene: NA
v_gene: TRBV6-2/TRBV6-3
abundance: NA
CDR3nt: TGTGCCAGCAGTTACGAAACTCGGTCGGGTCAGCCCCAGCATTTT
CDR3aa: CASSYETRSGQPQHF

j_gene: TRBJ2-3
d_gene: TRBD1
v_gene: TRBV3-1/TRBV3-2
abundance: NA
CDR3nt: TGTGCCAGCAGTCCCCGACAGGGAGTAGATACGCAGTATTTT
CDR3aa: CASSPRQGVDTQYF

j_gene: TRBJ1-1
d_gene: NA
v_gene: TRBV9
abundance: NA
CDR3nt: TGTGCCAGCAGCGTAACCGACAGCTGGGGCACTGAAGCTTTCTTT
CDR3aa: CASSVTDSWGTEAFF

j_gene: TRBJ1-3
d_gene: NA
v_gene: TRBV9
abundance: NA
CDR3nt: TGTGCCAGCAGCGGCGGACAGCGTGAGGGGAACACCATATATTTT
CDR3aa: CASSGGQREGNTIYF

j_gene: TRBJ1-1
d_gene: NA
v_gene: TRBV5-5
abundance: NA
CDR3nt: TGTGCCAGCAGCTTCGGTTTCATGGAGACTGAAGCTTTCTTT
CDR3aa: CASSFGFMETEAFF

j_gene: TRBJ1-1
d_gene: TRBD1
v_gene: TRBV6-2/TRBV6-3
abundance: NA
CDR3nt: TGTGCCAGCAGTCGGGGGGGGACAGTAAAGAACACTGAAGCTTTCTTT
CDR3aa: CASSRGGTVKNTEAFF

j_gene: TRBJ2-1
d_gene: TRBD2
v_gene: TRBV27
abundance: NA
CDR3nt: TGTGCCAGCAGTCACACTCGGACTAGTCCTGAGCAGTTCTTC
CDR3aa: CASSHTRTSPEQFF

j_gene: TRBJ2-7
d_gene: TRBD2
v_gene: TRBV29-1
abundance: NA
CDR3nt: TGCAGCGTACCCGGACTAGCGGGAGGTCACGAGCAGTACTTC
CDR3aa: CSVPGLAGGHEQYF

j_gene: TRBJ2-1
d_gene: TRBD2
v_gene: TRBV11-3
abundance: NA
CDR3nt: TGTGCCAGCAGCCCACTGGGACTAGCATACAATGAGCAGTTCTTC
CDR3aa: CASSPLGLAYNEQFF

j_gene: TRBJ1-2
d_gene: NA
v_gene: TRBV2
abundance: few
CDR3nt: TGTGCCAGCAGTGAACGGGGTTCGCGGGCCGTTTACGGCTACACCTTC
CDR3aa: CASSERGSRAVYGYTF

j_gene: TRBJ1-4
d_gene: NA
v_gene: TRBV29-1
abundance: NA
CDR3nt: TGCAGCGGACTAGAAGGACTGAATGAAAAACTGTTTTTT
CDR3aa: CSGLEGLNEKLFF

j_gene: TRBJ2-1
d_gene: NA
v_gene: TRBV14
abundance: NA
CDR3nt: TGTGCCAGCAGCCCGGGGTCCAGCGGCGGGTACAATGAGCAGTTCTTC
CDR3aa: CASSPGSSGGYNEQFF

j_gene: TRBJ2-5
d_gene: TRBD1
v_gene: TRBV5-6
abundance: NA
CDR3nt: TGTGCCAGCAGCTTGGCCGGGACAGGAGAGACCCAGTACTTC
CDR3aa: CASSLAGTGETQYF

j_gene: TRBJ1-6
d_gene: TRBD1
v_gene: TRBV4-3
abundance: NA
CDR3nt: TGCGCCAGCAGACCGGGACAGGGAAATTCACCCCTCCACTTT
CDR3aa: CASRPGQGNSPLHF

j_gene: TRBJ2-1
d_gene: TRBD2
v_gene: TRBV27
abundance: NA
CDR3nt: TGTGCCAGCAGGCCTTTATATGGGACTAGCGAGAGGGGGAATGAGCAGTTCTTC
CDR3aa: CASRPLYGTSERGNEQFF

j_gene: TRBJ1-2
d_gene: NA
v_gene: TRBV30
abundance: few
CDR3nt: TGTGCCTGGAGCAACAGGTTGAGTTTTTATGGCTACACCTTC
CDR3aa: CAWSNRLSFYGYTF

j_gene: TRBJ2-5
d_gene: TRBD2
v_gene: TRBV6-2/TRBV6-3
abundance: NA
CDR3nt: TGTGCCAGCAGTTACTCTTTTAGCGGGAGCCAAGAGACCCAGTACTTC
CDR3aa: CASSYSFSGSQETQYF

j_gene: TRBJ1-4
d_gene: TRBD1
v_gene: TRBV7-9
abundance: NA
CDR3nt: TGTGCCAGCAGCTTCAATTACCGACAGGGGTCCGGTGAAAAACTGTTTTTT
CDR3aa: CASSFNYRQGSGEKLFF

j_gene: TRBJ2-1
d_gene: NA
v_gene: TRBV4-1
abundance: NA
CDR3nt: TGCGCCAGCAGCCAAGGGCCCTCCTCCTACAATGAGCAGTTCTTC
CDR3aa: CASSQGPSSYNEQFF

j_gene: TRBJ1-1
d_gene: NA
v_gene: TRBV6-5
abundance: NA
CDR3nt: TGTGCCAGCAGTTACTCGATAGAGAACACTGAAGCTTTCTTT
CDR3aa: CASSYSIENTEAFF

j_gene: TRBJ1-2
d_gene: TRBD1
v_gene: TRBV19
abundance: NA
CDR3nt: TGTGCCAGTAGGCGGACAGGCGGAATCTATGGCTACACCTTC
CDR3aa: CASRRTGGIYGYTF

j_gene: TRBJ1-2
d_gene: NA
v_gene: TRBV10-3
abundance: few
CDR3nt: TGTGCCATCAGCGGGGGGGACAAGGCTAACTATGGCTACACCTTC
CDR3aa: CAISGGDKANYGYTF

j_gene: TRBJ2-3
d_gene: TRBD2
v_gene: TRBV9
abundance: NA
CDR3nt: TGTGCCAGCAGCGTTTTAACTAGCGGGGGGTTCACAGATACGCAGTATTTT
CDR3aa: CASSVLTSGGFTDTQYF

j_gene: TRBJ1-2
d_gene: TRBD1
v_gene: TRBV30
abundance: once
CDR3nt: TGTGCCTGTCCTATTGGGGGCAGGGGGTTTGGTGGCTACACCTTC
CDR3aa: CACPIGGRGFGGYTF

j_gene: TRBJ2-3
d_gene: TRBD2
v_gene: TRBV7-6
abundance: once
CDR3nt: TGTGCCAGCAGCTCTTCCCTCGGGAGGGCCGGGGCAGATACGCAGTATTTT
CDR3aa: CASSSSLGRAGADTQYF

j_gene: TRBJ2-7
d_gene: NA
v_gene: TRBV2
abundance: few
CDR3nt: TGTGCCAGCAGGAGGAACTATTACGAGCAGTACTTC
CDR3aa: CASRRNYYEQYF

j_gene: TRBJ1-5
d_gene: NA
v_gene: TRBV2
abundance: NA
CDR3nt: TGTGCCAGCAGTAGCAGGGTAAACGGCAATCAGCCCCAGCATTTT
CDR3aa: CASSSRVNGNQPQHF

j_gene: TRBJ1-1
d_gene: TRBD1
v_gene: TRBV7-9
abundance: NA
CDR3nt: TGTGCCAGCAGCCCCGGGACAGGGGGTAACACTGAAGCTTTCTTT
CDR3aa: CASSPGTGGNTEAFF

j_gene: TRBJ2-3
d_gene: TRBD2
v_gene: TRBV10-3
abundance: NA
CDR3nt: TGTGCCATCAGTGAGTCGTACGGGACTAGCGGGAGAACAGATACGCAGTATTTT
CDR3aa: CAISESYGTSGRTDTQYF

j_gene: TRBJ2-2
d_gene: NA
v_gene: TRBV3-1/TRBV3-2
abundance: NA
CDR3nt: TGTGCCAGCAGCCAAGATCTGTCCACCGGGGAGCTGTTTTTT
CDR3aa: CASSQDLSTGELFF

j_gene: TRBJ1-2
d_gene: NA
v_gene: TRBV6-1
abundance: NA
CDR3nt: TGTGCCAGCAGTGAAGGGGATGGGACACATTATGGCTACACCTTC
CDR3aa: CASSEGDGTHYGYTF

j_gene: TRBJ1-3
d_gene: NA
v_gene: TRBV7-9
abundance: NA
CDR3nt: TGTGCCAGCAGCTTAGCGCAGGCCGGGGTAAACACCATATATTTT
CDR3aa: CASSLAQAGVNTIYF

j_gene: TRBJ1-5
d_gene: NA
v_gene: TRBV15
abundance: NA
CDR3nt: TGTGCCACCAGCAGAGATCTTGGGGCAGGCCGTAACCAGCATTTT
CDR3aa: CATSRDLGAGRNQHF

j_gene: TRBJ2-7
d_gene: TRBD2
v_gene: TRBV7-2
abundance: NA
CDR3nt: TGTGCCAGCAGCCCCACCGGGACTAGCGGGAGCCACGAGCAGTACTTC
CDR3aa: CASSPTGTSGSHEQYF

j_gene: TRBJ1-2
d_gene: TRBD1
v_gene: TRBV10-3
abundance: NA
CDR3nt: TGTGCCATCGGGTTACAGGGGGCCCCATACTATGGCTACACCTTC
CDR3aa: CAIGLQGAPYYGYTF

j_gene: TRBJ2-1
d_gene: NA
v_gene: TRBV14
abundance: NA
CDR3nt: TGTGCCAGCAGCCTTGGTCTTAGCTCCTACAATGAGCAGTTCTTC
CDR3aa: CASSLGLSSYNEQFF

j_gene: TRBJ1-6
d_gene: TRBD1
v_gene: TRBV4-1
abundance: NA
CDR3nt: TGCGCCAGCAGCCTTCAGCCCACAGGGGGCAAATATTCACCCCTCCACTTT
CDR3aa: CASSLQPTGGKYSPLHF

j_gene: TRBJ1-1
d_gene: NA
v_gene: TRBV6-1
abundance: NA
CDR3nt: TGTGCCAGCAGTGAAATCCTACAGGGCGGCTACACTGAAGCTTTCTTT
CDR3aa: CASSEILQGGYTEAFF